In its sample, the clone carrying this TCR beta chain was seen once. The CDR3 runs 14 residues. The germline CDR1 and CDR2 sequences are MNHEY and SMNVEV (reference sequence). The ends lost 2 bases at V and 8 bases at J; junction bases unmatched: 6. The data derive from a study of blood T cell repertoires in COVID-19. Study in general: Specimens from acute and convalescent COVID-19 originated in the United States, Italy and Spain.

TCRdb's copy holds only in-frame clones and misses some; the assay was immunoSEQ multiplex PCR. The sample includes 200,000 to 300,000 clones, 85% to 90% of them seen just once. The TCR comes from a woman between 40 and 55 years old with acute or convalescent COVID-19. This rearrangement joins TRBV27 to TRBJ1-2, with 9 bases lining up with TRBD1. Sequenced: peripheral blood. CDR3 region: CASSLRGQGGGYTF. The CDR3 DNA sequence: TGTGCCAGCAGTTTAAGGGGACAGGGAGGGGGCTACACCTTC.